This TCR beta chain was captured in a study of blood T cell repertoires in COVID-19. The wider study: Acute and convalescent COVID-19 samples came from the United States, Italy and Spain.

Clones were sequenced by immunoSEQ multiplex PCR, and TCRdb holds only the in-frame ones, with some missing. The sample has nearly 35,000 clones, over 75% seen once. The CDR3 covers 15 residues. The germline gives CDR1 LNHNV, CDR2 YYDKDF (reference sequence). Trimming pared 0 bases from V and 5 bases from J, leaving 14 bases between. The chain joins TRBV15 to TRBJ2-7; the D gene is possibly TRBD2 (7 bases). Sequenced material: peripheral blood. The origin of this receptor is a human donor in a cohort sampled during active COVID-19. CDR3 nucleotide sequence: TGTGCCACCAGCAGAGAAGTAAGGGGGGGGAACGAGCAGTACTTC. Its protein is CATSREVRGGNEQYF. Supplemented by reference TRBV15 and TRBJ2-7, the full variable domain reads DAMVIQNPRYQVTQFGKPVTLSCSQTLNHNVMYWYQQKSSQAPKLLFHYYDKDFNNEADTPDNFQSRRPNTSFCFLDIRSPGLGDTAMYLCATSREVRGGNEQYFGPGTRLTVT.